This T cell receptor (beta chain) was observed in a study of CD8 T cells in ankylosing spondylitis (dated by TCRdb to 2016 to 2017). Broadly, across the study: To find TCR variants linked to disease, the study profiled T cell receptor beta repertoires in ankylosing spondylitis patients and healthy donors. The full study cohort was made up of approximately 24 ankylosing spondylitis patients and 108 healthy donors. Peripheral blood was sampled, and synovial fluid was also collected from ankylosing spondylitis patients. Overall study outcomes, separate from this receptor: Blood from ankylosing spondylitis patients appeared to be characterized by a TCR beta motif composed of under ten highly homologous amino acid variants. The disease-linked clones had a CD8+ phenotype and were found at relatively low frequencies in peripheral blood. Some motif variants had previously been reported in the synovial fluid and blood of reactive arthritis patients, which suggests shared mechanisms of disease initiation. The disease-linked clones were reported as significantly enriched in matched synovial fluid samples from ankylosing spondylitis patients.

This clonotype was seen repeatedly, ten times or more. Its antigen is currently not known. No per-base quality is available; no much larger clone lies one base away. CDR1 and CDR2 were assigned from the germline V gene as SGHRS and YFSETQ. The CDR3, cysteine through phenylalanine, is 13 amino acids long. Just CDR3 DNA is preserved here, 39 bases in frame from base 1. Trimming removed 0 bases from V and 7 bases from J, leaving 10 bases between the germline ends. Sequencing was performed on an Illumina HiSeq 2500. TCR beta libraries were prepared by quantitative 5'-RACE with molecular barcodes. The paper's data handling went like this. A new computational method based on a probabilistic model of VDJ rearrangement was used to identify disease-linked TCR variants. TCRdb reprocessing: public reads trimmed at Q25 with fastp, clones called with MiXCR, in-frame beta chains kept. Rows are unified per CDR3 protein, each entry keeping the most common DNA and genes. For this entry, the V and J calls and clone size follow TCRdb and not the study's own pipeline. This sample is represented by about 230,000 distinct CDR3 sequences; roughly 8.2% of them were singletons. 4% to 5% of the sample goes to the ten largest clones.

Sample: blood, either unsorted or a sorted T cell fraction (not recorded which). The V gene is TRBV5-1 and the J gene is TRBJ1-1, and possibly TRBD1, on 5 matching bases. The receptor's source is a female donor with ankylosing spondylitis or in good health (not recorded which). The CDR3 in this case is CASSLANGGEAFF. In nucleotide form, the sequence is TGCGCCAGCAGCTTGGCAAATGGGGGTGAAGCTTTCTTT. The reference TRBV5-1 and TRBJ1-1 proteins fill in what lies around the CDR3, so the full variable domain reads KAGVTQTPRYLIKTRGQQVTLSCSPISGHRSVSWYQQTPGQGLQFLFEYFSETQRNKGNFPGRFSGRQFSNSRSEMNVSTLELGDSALYLCASSLANGGEAFFGQGTRLTVV.